The rows below give T cell receptor beta chains drawn from one sample of a study of beta chain features in type 1 diabetes. Clones were read by immunoSEQ multiplex PCR, and TCRdb kept only the in-frame ones, dropping some. The table records 250,000 or so clones, about a fifth of them present only once. Sequencing used naive CD4+ T cells from blood. Receptor source: a woman aged 40 to 55 with type 1 diabetes. Each CDR3 is given with its conserved first and last residue.

v_call: TRBV7-8
j_call: TRBJ1-1
cdr3_aa: CASSLVPGRTMNTEAFF

v_call: TRBV9
j_call: TRBJ1-5
cdr3_aa: CASSARSNQPQHF

v_call: TRBV10-3
j_call: TRBJ2-1
cdr3_aa: CAISDRTGGTYNEQFF

v_call: TRBV7-2
j_call: TRBJ1-1
cdr3_aa: CASSLVERGTEAFF

v_call: TRBV29-1
j_call: TRBJ1-1
cdr3_aa: CSAGRGRTEAFF

v_call: TRBV18
j_call: TRBJ2-3
cdr3_aa: CASSQAAGGTDTQYF

v_call: TRBV4-2
j_call: TRBJ1-6
cdr3_aa: CASSQGRAAREDSPLHF

v_call: TRBV4-1
j_call: TRBJ2-2
cdr3_aa: CASSQALRPGRTGELFF

v_call: TRBV15
j_call: TRBJ2-3
cdr3_aa: CATSKLADRVLDTQYF

v_call: TRBV19
j_call: TRBJ2-7
cdr3_aa: CASRRTGQATSYEQYF

v_call: TRBV18
j_call: TRBJ2-1
cdr3_aa: CASSQTSGDYNEQFF

v_call: TRBV4-1
j_call: TRBJ1-4
cdr3_aa: CASSQASRSANEKLFF

v_call: TRBV9
j_call: TRBJ1-2
cdr3_aa: CASSARWDRGNYGYTF

v_call: TRBV18
j_call: TRBJ2-1
cdr3_aa: CASSRDRDEQFF

v_call: TRBV5-4
j_call: TRBJ2-5
cdr3_aa: CASSRTEQETQYF

v_call: TRBV7-2
j_call: TRBJ1-2
cdr3_aa: CASSPSGLYGYTF

v_call: TRBV7-8
j_call: TRBJ1-1
cdr3_aa: CASTRDRLDTEAFF

v_call: TRBV15
j_call: TRBJ1-2
cdr3_aa: CATSRDRNYGYTF

v_call: TRBV5-1
j_call: TRBJ1-1
cdr3_aa: CASSSRQGVNTEAFF

v_call: TRBV9
j_call: TRBJ1-1
cdr3_aa: CASTPQGTNTEAFF

v_call: TRBV5-1
j_call: TRBJ1-1
cdr3_aa: CASTLDEGSKAFF

v_call: TRBV5-1
j_call: TRBJ1-2
cdr3_aa: CASSFSAGPNYGYTF

v_call: TRBV9
j_call: TRBJ1-2
cdr3_aa: CASSALTGPYGYTF

v_call: TRBV28
j_call: TRBJ2-5
cdr3_aa: CASSPIGSIQEETQYF

v_call: TRBV14
j_call: TRBJ2-1
cdr3_aa: CASSQDRSGRVYEQFF

v_call: TRBV6-6
j_call: TRBJ1-5
cdr3_aa: CASSLRTADSNQPQHF

v_call: TRBV14
j_call: TRBJ2-3
cdr3_aa: CASSQVGTSGSDADTQYF

v_call: TRBV7-2
j_call: TRBJ2-7
cdr3_aa: CASSSNTGVLLEQYF

v_call: TRBV27
j_call: TRBJ2-1
cdr3_aa: CASSKSRDRYNEQFF

v_call: TRBV7-9
j_call: TRBJ2-7
cdr3_aa: CASSRRDSYEQYF

v_call: TRBV29-1
j_call: TRBJ2-2
cdr3_aa: CSVLSGNTGELFF

v_call: TRBV7-9
j_call: TRBJ2-1
cdr3_aa: CASSLSLLAGGNNEQFF

v_call: TRBV18
j_call: TRBJ2-7
cdr3_aa: CASSRDSRAEQYF

v_call: TRBV29-1
j_call: TRBJ2-5
cdr3_aa: CSVEGQGLGETQYF

v_call: TRBV9
j_call: TRBJ2-5
cdr3_aa: CASSVASRLDLETQYF

v_call: TRBV7-2
j_call: TRBJ2-7
cdr3_aa: CASSLPGQGAYEQYF

v_call: TRBV2
j_call: TRBJ1-1
cdr3_aa: CASNPQGSEAFF

v_call: TRBV7-3
j_call: TRBJ2-5
cdr3_aa: CASSLGGAQETQYF

v_call: TRBV6-6
j_call: TRBJ2-7
cdr3_aa: CASRPPSGRSYEQYF

v_call: TRBV7-2
j_call: TRBJ1-2
cdr3_aa: CASSLGGGVGYGYTF

v_call: TRBV7-9
j_call: TRBJ2-7
cdr3_aa: CASSLEAGLSSYEQYF

v_call: TRBV28
j_call: TRBJ2-7
cdr3_aa: CASRRTGSSYEQYF

v_call: TRBV30
j_call: TRBJ1-1
cdr3_aa: CAWSATGNTEAFF

v_call: TRBV7-9
j_call: TRBJ2-3
cdr3_aa: CASSLRDSTDTQYF

v_call: TRBV4-1
j_call: TRBJ1-5
cdr3_aa: CASSQVSGQRQHF

v_call: TRBV7-3
j_call: TRBJ2-2
cdr3_aa: CASSLTQGYPNTGELFF

v_call: TRBV12-5
j_call: TRBJ1-5
cdr3_aa: CASAPGGTGGNQPQHF

v_call: TRBV10-3
j_call: TRBJ2-1
cdr3_aa: CAISWTSGEYNEQFF

v_call: TRBV9
j_call: TRBJ2-1
cdr3_aa: CASSVLPSYNEQFF

v_call: TRBV30
j_call: TRBJ2-2
cdr3_aa: CAWGNRAAGELFF